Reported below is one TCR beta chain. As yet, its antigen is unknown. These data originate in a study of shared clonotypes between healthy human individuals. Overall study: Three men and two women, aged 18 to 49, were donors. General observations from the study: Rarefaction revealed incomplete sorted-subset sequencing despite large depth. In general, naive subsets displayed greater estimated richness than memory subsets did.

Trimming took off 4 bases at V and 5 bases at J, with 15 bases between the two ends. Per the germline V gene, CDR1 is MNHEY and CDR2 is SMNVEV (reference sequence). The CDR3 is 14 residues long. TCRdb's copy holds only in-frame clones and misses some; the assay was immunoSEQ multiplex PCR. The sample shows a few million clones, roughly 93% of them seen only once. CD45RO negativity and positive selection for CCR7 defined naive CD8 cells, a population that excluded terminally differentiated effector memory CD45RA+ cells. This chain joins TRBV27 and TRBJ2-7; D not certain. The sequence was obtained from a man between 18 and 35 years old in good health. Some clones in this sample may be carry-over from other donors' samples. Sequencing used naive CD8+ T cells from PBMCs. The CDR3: CASSSSTGPHEQYF. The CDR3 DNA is TGTGCCAGCAGTTCGAGCACGGGCCCCCACGAGCAGTACTTC.